This T cell receptor (beta chain) was retrieved from a study of spatial heterogeneity in lung cancer. Time point denoted: sample taken at primary tumor resection. TCRdb reprocessed the 5' RACE reads with MiXCR, giving one entry per CDR3 protein. The repertoire has approximately 11,000 distinct CDR3 sequences, 3.7% of them found once; the top ten carry roughly 52%. This clonotype was seen at least ten times. The V end lost 0 bases, the J end lost 4 bases, and 10 bases lay between the germline ends. This CDR3 has 15 amino acids. Germline CDR1 is ENHRY and CDR2 is SYGVKD. The chain has TRBV10-3 and TRBJ1-3; D is undetermined. Material: PBMCs, obtained at surgery. The source of this sequence is a female donor with early-stage non-small cell lung cancer. Written as DNA, the CDR3 is TGTGCCATCAGTGAGTCACGCTATTCAGGAAACACCATATATTTT. Translating it yields CAISESRYSGNTIYF.